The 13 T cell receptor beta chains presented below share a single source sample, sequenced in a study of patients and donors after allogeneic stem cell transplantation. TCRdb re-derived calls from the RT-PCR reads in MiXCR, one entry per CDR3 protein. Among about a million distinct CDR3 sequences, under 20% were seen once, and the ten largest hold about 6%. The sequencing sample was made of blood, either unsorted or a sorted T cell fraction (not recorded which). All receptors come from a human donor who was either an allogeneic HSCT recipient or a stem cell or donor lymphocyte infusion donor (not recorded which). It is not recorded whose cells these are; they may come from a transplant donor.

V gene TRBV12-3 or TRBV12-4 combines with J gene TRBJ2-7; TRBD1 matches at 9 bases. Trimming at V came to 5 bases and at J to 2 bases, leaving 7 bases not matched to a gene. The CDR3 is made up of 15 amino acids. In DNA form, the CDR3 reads TGTGCCAGCAGTCCCCCCGACAGGGGGGCCTACGAGCAGTACTTC. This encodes CASSPPDRGAYEQYF.

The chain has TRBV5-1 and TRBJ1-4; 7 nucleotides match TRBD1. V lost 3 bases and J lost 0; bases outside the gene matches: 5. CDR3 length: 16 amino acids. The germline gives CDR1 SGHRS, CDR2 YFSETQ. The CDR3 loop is CASSSGTATTNEKLFF. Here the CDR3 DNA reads TGCGCCAGCAGCTCCGGGACAGCTACAACTAATGAAAAACTGTTTTTT.

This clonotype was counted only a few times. CDR3 sequence reads: CASSFGTGGSYNEQFF. The DNA of the CDR3 is TGTGCCAGCAGTTTTGGAACAGGCGGATCCTACAATGAGCAGTTCTTC. The chain recombines TRBV12-3 or TRBV12-4 with TRBJ2-1; maybe TRBD1 (5 bases). The CDR3 has 16 amino acids. V was pared by 3 bases and J by 1 base, with 13 bases between.

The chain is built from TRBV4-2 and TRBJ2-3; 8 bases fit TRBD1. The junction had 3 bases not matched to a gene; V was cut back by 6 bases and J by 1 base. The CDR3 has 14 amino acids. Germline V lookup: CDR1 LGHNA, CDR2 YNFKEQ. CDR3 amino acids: CASRMTGGTDTQYF. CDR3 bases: TGTGCCAGCAGGATGACAGGGGGCACAGATACGCAGTATTTT.

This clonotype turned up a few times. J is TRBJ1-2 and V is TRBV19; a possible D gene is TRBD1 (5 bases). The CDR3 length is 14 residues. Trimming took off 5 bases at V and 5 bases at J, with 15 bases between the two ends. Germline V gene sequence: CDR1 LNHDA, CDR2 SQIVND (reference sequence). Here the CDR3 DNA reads TGTGCCAGTAGTCCGCTCGAGGGGAATTATGGCTACACCTTC. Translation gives CASSPLEGNYGYTF.

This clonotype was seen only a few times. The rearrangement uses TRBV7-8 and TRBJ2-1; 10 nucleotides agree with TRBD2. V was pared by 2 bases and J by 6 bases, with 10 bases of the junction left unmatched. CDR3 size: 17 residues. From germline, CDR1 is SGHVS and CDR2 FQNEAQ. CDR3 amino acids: CASSLPYSGGFRNEQFF. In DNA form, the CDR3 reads TGTGCCAGCAGCTTACCCTATAGCGGGGGGTTCCGCAATGAGCAGTTCTTC.

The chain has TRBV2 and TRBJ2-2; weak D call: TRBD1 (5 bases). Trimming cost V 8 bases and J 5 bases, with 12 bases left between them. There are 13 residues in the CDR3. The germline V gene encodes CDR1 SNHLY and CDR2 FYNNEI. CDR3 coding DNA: TGTGCCAGCGAGACAGAGGATACCGGGGAGCTGTTTTTT. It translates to CASETEDTGELFF.

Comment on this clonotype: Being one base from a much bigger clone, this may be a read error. CDR3 region: CASRPTGEETQYF. CDR3 sequence (DNA): TGTGCCAGCAGACCAACAGGGGAAGAGACCCAGTACTTC. This chain connects TRBV6-1 to TRBJ2-5; 7 nucleotides line up with TRBD1. CDR1 is MNHNS, CDR2 SASEGT, per germline. J gave up 3 bases and V 6 bases, and 4 bases lay outside the gene matches. The CDR3 is 13 residues long.

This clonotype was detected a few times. The CDR3 DNA reads as TGTGCCAGCAGCTTGGCGGGTTTACTACCTGGAAACACCATATATTTT. It is translated as CASSLAGLLPGNTIYF. This rearrangement joins TRBV5-6 to TRBJ1-3; D is undetermined. From germline, CDR1 is SGHDT and CDR2 YYEEEE. V lost 0 bases to trimming and J lost 2 bases, with 12 bases between them. There are 16 residues in the CDR3.

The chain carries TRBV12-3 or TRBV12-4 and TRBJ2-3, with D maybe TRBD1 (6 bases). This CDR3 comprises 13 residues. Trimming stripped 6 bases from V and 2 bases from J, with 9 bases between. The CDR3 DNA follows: TGTGCCAGCAGGGACAGTCCCACAGATACGCAGTATTTT. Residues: CASRDSPTDTQYF.

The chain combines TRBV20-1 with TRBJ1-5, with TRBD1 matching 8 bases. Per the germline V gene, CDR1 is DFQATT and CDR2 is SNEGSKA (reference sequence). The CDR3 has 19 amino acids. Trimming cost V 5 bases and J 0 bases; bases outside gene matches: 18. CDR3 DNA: TGCAGTGCTGCCCGGACAGGGACCACGCCCAAATATAGCAATCAGCCCCAGCATTTT. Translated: CSAARTGTTPKYSNQPQHF.

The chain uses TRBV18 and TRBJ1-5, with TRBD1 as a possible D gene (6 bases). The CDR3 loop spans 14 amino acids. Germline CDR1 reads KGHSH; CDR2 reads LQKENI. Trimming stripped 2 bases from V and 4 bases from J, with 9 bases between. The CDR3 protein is CASSPLQGNQPQHF. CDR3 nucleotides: TGTGCCAGCTCACCATTGCAGGGGAATCAGCCCCAGCATTTT.

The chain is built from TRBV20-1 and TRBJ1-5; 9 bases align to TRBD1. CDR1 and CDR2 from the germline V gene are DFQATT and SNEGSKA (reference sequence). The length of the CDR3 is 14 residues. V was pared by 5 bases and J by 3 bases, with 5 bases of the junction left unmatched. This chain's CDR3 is CSAPGTGPNQPQHF. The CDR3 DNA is TGCAGTGCTCCCGGGACAGGGCCCAATCAGCCCCAGCATTTT.